This T cell receptor (beta chain) was sequenced in a study of blood T cell repertoires in COVID-19. Across the study: Samples of COVID-19 (acute and convalescent) were obtained from the United States, Italy and Spain. T cells, B-cell-depleted T cells, or PBMCs provided the cDNA or gDNA that served as material.

As handled by the study authors: Nucleated cell number was recorded as an estimate derived from reference gene primer amplification. The data were produced by immunoSEQ multiplex PCR, yet TCRdb's version contains in-frame clones alone and is incomplete. The D gene and trimming were derived from the DNA, and the V and J assignments and clone size from that table. Of about 60,000 clones in the sample, 78% are singletons; the top ten hold around 25%. V lost 0 bases, J lost 8 bases, and 23 bases lay in between. The germline CDR1 and CDR2 sequences are MGHRA and YSYEKL. The CDR3 runs 18 residues. The chain combines TRBV4-1 with TRBJ2-1; weak D call: TRBD1 (6 bases). Material: peripheral blood. The receptor comes from a human donor in a cohort sampled during active COVID-19. The CDR3 DNA reads as TGCGCCAGCAGCCAAGATCTTAGACGTGGACAGAAGGTGGATGAGCAGTTCTTC. Its translation is CASSQDLRRGQKVDEQFF.